The 7 T cell receptor beta chains reported below all come from one sample, sequenced in a study of somatic mutations in cytotoxic T cells in rheumatoid arthritis. Clones were sequenced by immunoSEQ multiplex PCR, and TCRdb holds only the in-frame ones, with some missing. The table shows about 30,000 clones, with roughly four fifths occurring only once. The sequenced sample was CD8+ T cells sorted from blood. These receptors were taken from an adult with rheumatoid arthritis.

The chain couples TRBV5-1 to TRBJ1-4; possible D gene TRBD1, 5 bases. Trimming cost V 1 base and J 3 bases, with 22 bases left between them. Germline V gives CDR1 SGHRS, CDR2 YFSETQ. The CDR3 totals 19 residues. CDR3 region: CASSLIRDGGRVSNEKLFF. CDR3 nucleotides: TGCGCCAGCAGCTTGATTCGGGACGGGGGGAGAGTTTCTAATGAAAAACTGTTTTTT.

The V call is TRBV27, the J call TRBJ2-1; 7 positions agree with TRBD1. The V gene end was trimmed by 8 bases and the J gene end by 3 bases; junction bases not matched to a gene: 10. Germline CDR1 and CDR2: MNHEY and SMNVEV (reference sequence). The CDR3 is 15 residues long. This CDR3 is CASRTPGQSYNEQFF. CDR3 DNA sequence: TGTGCCAGCCGGACGCCGGGACAGAGCTACAATGAGCAGTTCTTC.

The chain has TRBV9 and TRBJ1-6, with D possibly TRBD1 on 5 matching bases. This CDR3 comprises 15 residues. V was shortened by 0 bases and J by 6 bases, with 10 bases between the two germline ends. Germline CDR1 reads SGDLS; CDR2 reads YYNGEE. CDR3 DNA: TGTGCCAGCAGCGTAGGTCAGGGAGGTAATTCACCCCTCCACTTT. Translated: CASSVGQGGNSPLHF.

V and J are TRBV29-1 and TRBJ1-2; D unclear. Germline-derived CDR1 and CDR2 are SQVTM and ANQGSEA. Trimming took 3 bases from V and 4 from J, leaving 6 bases between them. The CDR3 is 11 residues long. The CDR3 spells CSVDEGYGYTF. The DNA for the CDR3 is TGCAGCGTTGACGAGGGCTATGGCTACACCTTC.

V gene TRBV18 combines with J gene TRBJ2-2; D unclear. Germline V gives CDR1 KGHSH, CDR2 LQKENI. This CDR3 has 13 amino acids. With 0 bases removed from V and 5 bases from J, the gap between germline ends came to 4 bases. The CDR3 protein is CASSPPPTGELFF. The CDR3 region has the DNA TGTGCCAGCTCACCACCCCCGACCGGGGAGCTGTTTTTT. Looking up the rest from reference TRBV18 and TRBJ2-2 gives the full variable domain: NAGVMQNPRHLVRRRGQEARLRCSPMKGHSHVYWYRQLPEEGLKFMVYLQKENIIDESGMPKERFSAEFPKEGPSILRIQQVVRGDSAAYFCASSPPPTGELFFGEGSRLTVL.

This rearrangement joins TRBV6-5 to TRBJ1-1; TRBD1 might be the D (5 bases). The length of the CDR3 is 14 residues. V gave up 2 bases and J gave up 4 bases, with 11 bases separating them. The germline CDR1 and CDR2 sequences are MNHEY and SVGAGI. The CDR3 nucleotides are TGTGCCAGCAGTTACGCCAGGGATGGCACTGAAGCTTTCTTT. Protein sequence: CASSYARDGTEAFF.

The genes are TRBV14 and TRBJ1-3; D call uncertain. V dropped 2 bases and J dropped 4 bases, with 18 bases sitting between them. This CDR3 comprises 17 residues. Germline V gene data show CDR1 as SGHDN and CDR2 as FVKESK. The CDR3 protein is CASSQKSEVGSGNTIYF. CDR3 coding DNA: TGTGCCAGCAGCCAAAAGTCCGAAGTAGGCTCCGGAAACACCATATATTTT.